Following are 5 T cell receptor beta chains from one sample sequenced in a study of CD8+ T cells in alopecia areata (dated by TCRdb to the late 2010s). Libraries were prepared through the immunoSEQ multiplex PCR assay. RNA was extracted from all samples and reverse transcribed into cDNA as template for TCR sequencing. Not all clones reach the TCRdb copy of this immuneACCESS table, which keeps in-frame sequences only. Checked studies attribute under half of the gap to unresolved V genes and leave the rest unexplained. The sample records about 98,000 clones, 40% to 55% of which are singletons. The ten largest clones capture 0.75% to 0.9% of the sample. Input material: CD4+ T cells sorted from blood. The origin of the receptors is a human donor with alopecia areata.

This clone has just a few counts. The chain employs TRBV4-3 and TRBJ2-3, with 8 bases aligning to TRBD1. The CDR3 has 16 amino acids. With 0 bases clipped from V and 2 bases from J, the junction kept 4 bases outside the gene matches. Germline CDR1 reads LGHNA; CDR2 reads YSLEER. The CDR3 DNA reads as TGCGCCAGCAGCCAAGACGGGACAGGCCCCACAGATACGCAGTATTTT. Residues: CASSQDGTGPTDTQYF.

The rearrangement joins TRBV29-1 to TRBJ2-2, with D possibly being TRBD2 (6 bases). With 4 bases removed from V and 4 bases from J, the gap between germline ends came to 10 bases. Per germline, CDR1 SQVTM and CDR2 ANQGSEA. CDR3 length: 13 residues. CDR3 bases: TGCAGCGTTGGGAAGGGAGGCACCGGGGAGCTGTTTTTT. Its protein product is CSVGKGGTGELFF.

The chain carries TRBV29-1 and TRBJ2-2; 10 nucleotides agree with TRBD1. Germline V gene lookup returns CDR1 SQVTM and CDR2 ANQGSEA. V trimming: 7 bases; J trimming: 6 bases; junction bases outside the gene matches: 11. CDR3 length: 15 residues. The CDR3: CSGLGDRGSAGELFF. CDR3 bases: TGCAGCGGCCTCGGGGACAGGGGTAGCGCCGGGGAGCTGTTTTTT.

The chain carries TRBV7-2 and TRBJ2-3; 7 nucleotides line up with TRBD2. The J segment lost 5 bases and the V segment lost 3 bases, leaving 5 bases of the junction unmatched. The CDR3 runs 14 residues. CDR1 and CDR2 from the germline V gene are SGHTA and FQGNSA. CDR3 amino acids: CASSFTSVLDTQYF. CDR3 nucleotides: TGTGCCAGCAGCTTTACTAGCGTTTTAGATACGCAGTATTTT.

The rearrangement joins TRBV29-1 to TRBJ1-1, with a weak D call TRBD1 (5 bases). The CDR3 contains 11 residues. Germline V gives CDR1 SQVTM, CDR2 ANQGSEA. Deletions cut 7 bases from V and 11 bases from J, with 17 bases between. CDR3 nucleotide sequence: TGCAGCGATGGACGGACCGGGGGTGCTTTCTTT. Translating gives CSDGRTGGAFF.